These 26 T cell receptor beta chains came from one sample sequenced in a study of T-cell reconstitution after alpha-beta-depleted transplantation in children. The library targeted TCRbeta and was prepared with unique molecular identifiers. MiXCR, applied by TCRdb to the PCR reads, yields one record per CDR3 protein. The repertoire holds about 230,000 distinct CDR3 sequences, with 9.7% as singletons. The sequencing here drew on PBMCs from the stem cell graft donor, taken from the stem cell graft. All receptors derive from a human donor who donated a stem cell graft to a child with SCID.

This clonotype was observed many times. V is TRBV28 and J is TRBJ2-5, with D perhaps TRBD1 (5 bases). Trimming shortened V by 3 bases and J by 6 bases, and 20 bases separated the two germline ends. The CDR3 length is 16 residues. In germline, CDR1 is MDHEN, CDR2 SYDVKM. CDR3 residues: CASSFNPRQSSQTQYF. CDR3 coding DNA: TGTGCCAGCAGTTTTAACCCCCGACAGAGTTCTCAGACCCAGTACTTC.

This clonotype occurred many times. V is TRBV5-1 and J is TRBJ1-2, with D maybe TRBD1 (6 bases). The germline V gene encodes CDR1 SGHRS and CDR2 YFSETQ. The V gene lost 4 bases and the J gene lost 1 base, with 11 bases spanning the gap. This CDR3 is built from 14 residues. CDR3 DNA sequence: TGCGCCAGCAGCCAGACAGGAGATAACTATGGCTACACCTTC. Amino acid sequence: CASSQTGDNYGYTF.

Notes on this clonotype: A single base separates this from a much larger clone, so it may be a read error. The gene calls are TRBV5-1 and TRBJ2-7; 8 bases are shared with TRBD2. Germline V gene lookup returns CDR1 SGHRS and CDR2 YFSETQ. CDR3 length: 15 amino acids. Here the CDR3 DNA reads TGCGTCAGCAGCTTTAGCAGCGGGGGTATCTACGAGCAGTACTTC. This gives the protein CVSSFSSGGIYEQYF.

Note on this clonotype: This may come from a read error, since a much larger clone is one base off. The chain has TRBV20-1 and TRBJ2-5, with TRBD1 as a possible D gene (6 bases). Trimming shortened V by 8 bases and J by 5 bases, and 18 bases separated the two germline ends. Per the germline V gene, CDR1 is DFQATT and CDR2 is SNEGSKA (reference sequence). The CDR3 totals 13 residues. CDR3 protein: CSTHRARRETQYF. The CDR3 bases are TGCAGTACTCACAGGGCCCGGAGGGAGACCCAGTACTTC.

This clonotype was seen repeatedly, ten times or more. J is TRBJ1-6 and V is TRBV20-1; no definite D call. V was shortened by 0 bases and J by 9 bases, with 9 bases between the two germline ends. CDR3 length equals 13 residues. CDR1 and CDR2 from the germline V gene are DFQATT and SNEGSKA (reference sequence). Here the CDR3 DNA reads TGCAGTGCTAGAGACGTTGGTGGTTCACCCCTCCACTTT. Its protein is CSARDVGGSPLHF.

This clonotype was detected many times. This rearrangement joins TRBV29-1 to TRBJ2-1; D possibly corresponds to TRBD2 (5 bases). Between the trimmed V and J ends, which lost 6 bases and 6 bases, there was a span of 15 bases. Germline V gene data show CDR1 as SQVTM and CDR2 as ANQGSEA. This CDR3 region has 13 residues. The CDR3 here is CSVGENSPNEQFF. The CDR3 DNA sequence: TGCAGCGTCGGGGAGAACTCCCCCAATGAGCAGTTCTTC.

There are many counts of this clonotype. The chain couples TRBV7-9 to TRBJ1-1; unclear D gene. Trimming took 6 bases from V and 1 from J, leaving 9 bases between them. The CDR3 consists of 13 residues. CDR1 SEHNR and CDR2 FQNEAQ come from the germline V gene (reference sequence). DNA for the CDR3: TGTGCCAGCAGAACATACGGGAACACTGAAGCTTTCTTT. Residues: CASRTYGNTEAFF.

Many counts were recorded for this clonotype. The chain combines TRBV7-9 with TRBJ1-3, with a possible D match to TRBD1 (6 bases). The CDR3 consists of 14 residues. The V end lost 5 bases, the J end lost 2 bases, and 10 bases lay between the germline ends. Germline V gene sequence: CDR1 SEHNR, CDR2 FQNEAQ (reference sequence). For the CDR3, the DNA is TGTGCCAGCAGCCTGGGACACCCTGGAAACACCATATATTTT. Translated, it gives CASSLGHPGNTIYF.

This clonotype was counted at least ten times. The CDR3 nucleotides read TGCGCCAGCAGCCAAGACGCGGCGCTGAACTATGGCTACACCTTC. Protein: CASSQDAALNYGYTF. The chain joins TRBV4-3 to TRBJ1-2; no definite D call. Trimming cost V 0 bases and J 2 bases, with 10 bases left between them. The germline V gene has CDR1 LGHNA and CDR2 YSLEER. The CDR3 is 15 residues long.

This clonotype was counted between two and nine times. V is TRBV4-2 and J is TRBJ1-2; D ambiguous. This CDR3 has 15 amino acids. V was cut by 3 bases and J by 3 bases, with 14 bases left in between. In germline, CDR1 is LGHNA, CDR2 YNFKEQ. The CDR3: CASSQAGSTDYGYTF. In DNA form, the CDR3 reads TGTGCCAGCAGCCAGGCAGGTTCCACGGACTATGGCTACACCTTC.

This clonotype was observed many times. CDR3 sequence: CASSPTTGDTGELFF. CDR3 bases: TGTGCCAGCAGCCCTACGACAGGGGACACCGGGGAGCTGTTTTTT. This chain links TRBV9 with TRBJ2-2, with 8 nucleotides matching TRBD1. Trimming removed 4 bases from V and 3 bases from J; junction bases left unmatched: 5. The CDR3 sequence is 15 residues long. CDR1 SGDLS and CDR2 YYNGEE come from the germline V gene.

This clonotype was counted many times. V gene TRBV20-1 combines with J gene TRBJ1-2; D is undetermined. Trimming left V 1 base short and J 2 bases short, with 11 bases between. Germline-derived CDR1 and CDR2 are DFQATT and SNEGSKA (reference sequence). This CDR3 region has 14 residues. CDR3 amino acids: CSARVMGQNYGYTF. The CDR3, as DNA: TGCAGTGCTAGAGTTATGGGCCAAAACTATGGCTACACCTTC.

This clonotype was recorded many times. The chain joins TRBV5-6 to TRBJ2-7, with 7 bases matching TRBD1. Germline lookup yields CDR1 SGHDT and CDR2 YYEEEE. This CDR3 comprises 14 residues. V lost 5 bases, J lost 1 base, and 6 bases stayed unmatched. For the CDR3, the DNA is TGTGCCAGCAGTCCGGGACAGCCATCCTACGAGCAGTACTTC. Translating gives CASSPGQPSYEQYF. Drawing the rest from reference TRBV5-6 and TRBJ2-7, the complete variable domain is DAGVTQSPTHLIKTRGQQVTLRCSPKSGHDTVSWYQQALGQGPQFIFQYYEEEERQRGNFPDRFSGHQFPNYSSELNVNALLLGDSALYLCASSPGQPSYEQYFGPGTRLTVT.

This clonotype was seen repeatedly, ten times or more. V and J are TRBV20-1 and TRBJ2-5; 10 bases fit TRBD2. V lost 2 bases and J lost 5; bases outside the gene matches: 5. CDR3 length: 14 amino acids. Looked up from germline, CDR1 is DFQATT and CDR2 is SNEGSKA (reference sequence). CDR3 residues: CSARPGLASETQYF. CDR3 nucleotides: TGCAGTGCTAGACCGGGACTAGCGAGCGAGACCCAGTACTTC.

This clonotype came up many times. This chain joins TRBV7-2 and TRBJ2-7; D is ambiguous. There are 14 residues in the CDR3. Germline V gives CDR1 SGHTA, CDR2 FQGNSA. V shed 2 bases and J shed 6 bases, with 14 bases lying between them. The CDR3 region has the DNA TGTGCCAGCAGCTTAAGATCACTTTTGGCCGAGCAGTACTTC. This translates into CASSLRSLLAEQYF.

This clonotype was observed at least ten times. V usage is TRBV7-2 and J usage is TRBJ2-7; D is undetermined. Deletions cut 5 bases from V and 3 bases from J, with 17 bases between. Per germline, CDR1 SGHTA and CDR2 FQGNSA. The length of the CDR3 is 15 residues. CDR3 amino acids: CASSRNVMDVYEQYF. CDR3 bases: TGTGCCAGCAGCAGGAACGTCATGGATGTCTACGAGCAGTACTTC. Supplemented by reference TRBV7-2 and TRBJ2-7, the full variable domain reads GAGVSQSPSNKVTEKGKDVELRCDPISGHTALYWYRQSLGQGLEFLIYFQGNSAPDKSGLPSDRFSAERTGGSVSTLTIQRTQQEDSAVYLCASSRNVMDVYEQYFGPGTRLTVT.

This clonotype was counted many times. The chain combines TRBV3-1 with TRBJ1-2; the match to TRBD1 covers 9 bases. Germline V gene data show CDR1 as LGHDT and CDR2 as YNNKEL (reference sequence). The CDR3 spans 15 residues. Germline trimming cut 1 base from V and 3 bases from J; bases unmatched to any gene: 3. CDR3 DNA: TGTGCCAGCAGCCAAGGGACAGGGGAATACTATGGCTACACCTTC. Its translation is CASSQGTGEYYGYTF.

This clonotype was seen repeatedly, ten times or more. The chain combines TRBV15 with TRBJ2-3; 8 bases are shared with TRBD2. V lost 4 bases to trimming and J lost 0 bases; unmatched junction nucleotides: 9. Germline V gene lookup returns CDR1 LNHNV and CDR2 YYDKDF (reference sequence). CDR3 length: 17 residues. The CDR3 sequence is CATSIPRQRGSTDTQYF. Here the CDR3 DNA reads TGTGCCACCAGCATACCGAGGCAGCGGGGGAGCACAGATACGCAGTATTTT.

At least ten counts were recorded for this clonotype. CDR3 in DNA: TGTGCCAGCAGTGTCGGAAGGACAGCGATCGAGCAGTACTTC. Protein: CASSVGRTAIEQYF. The J gene is TRBJ2-7, the V gene TRBV2, with D tentatively TRBD1 (6 bases). The CDR3 contains 14 residues. Germline CDR1 reads SNHLY; CDR2 reads FYNNEI. The V gene lost 4 bases and the J gene lost 6 bases, with 16 bases spanning the gap.

This clonotype was counted a few times. The chain employs TRBV15 and TRBJ1-2; D gene ambiguous. The CDR3 runs to 18 residues. V lost 0 bases and J 3 bases, leaving 20 bases between the germline ends. Germline CDR1 LNHNV, CDR2 YYDKDF (reference sequence). The CDR3 bases are TGTGCCACCAGCAGAGATCTTTCCAAAAGAAGACAAGACTATGGCTACACCTTC. Translating gives CATSRDLSKRRQDYGYTF.

This clonotype was observed once. The V and J genes are TRBV12-5 and TRBJ1-3; D unresolved. This CDR3 contains 15 residues. Germline values: CDR1 LGHNT, CDR2 FRNRAP. Trimming removed 2 bases at V and 3 bases at J, with 11 bases between. CDR3 nucleotides: TGTGCTAGTGGTTTGAGCGGTTCTGGTGGAAACACCATATATTTT. Translation gives CASGLSGSGGNTIYF.

This clonotype was seen ten or more times. The chain links TRBV11-2 to TRBJ2-1; possible D gene TRBD2, 7 bases. The CDR3 extends over 18 amino acids. V was cut by 3 bases and J by 0 bases, with 18 bases left in between. Germline assignment: CDR1 SGHAT and CDR2 FQNNGV. The CDR3 reads CASSFPRGGGLSYNEQFF. In DNA form, the CDR3 reads TGTGCCAGCAGCTTCCCGAGAGGGGGGGGACTCTCCTACAATGAGCAGTTCTTC.

This clonotype was picked up a small number of times. This chain joins TRBV27 and TRBJ1-2, with 10 nucleotides matching TRBD1. Germline V gene sequence: CDR1 MNHEY, CDR2 SMNVEV (reference sequence). The CDR3 consists of 15 residues. V lost 6 bases, J lost 8 bases, and 12 bases stayed unmatched. CDR3 sequence reads: CASSRPGTGVWGYTF. The DNA of the CDR3 is TGTGCCAGCAGCCGTCCCGGGACAGGGGTTTGGGGCTACACCTTC.

This clonotype has ten or more counts. The chain employs TRBV7-9 and TRBJ1-1; tentative D call: TRBD1 (6 bases). V was trimmed by 6 bases and J by 5 bases, leaving 19 bases between them. CDR3 length equals 15 residues. Per the germline V gene, CDR1 is SEHNR and CDR2 is FQNEAQ (reference sequence). The CDR3, as DNA: TGTGCCAGCAGGAATCAGGGGCGCCCGGCGACTGAAGCTTTCTTT. Its translation is CASRNQGRPATEAFF.

This clonotype was seen a few times. The V gene is TRBV30, the J gene TRBJ2-7, with 14 bases identical to TRBD2. Trimming took 1 base from V and 2 from J; bases not matched to a gene: 1. This CDR3 comprises 15 residues. The germline V gene encodes CDR1 GTSNPN and CDR2 SVGIG (reference sequence). The CDR3 bases are TGTGCCTGGAGTGGGGGACTAGCGGGGGCCTACGAGCAGTACTTC. Translation gives CAWSGGLAGAYEQYF.

This clonotype was seen ten or more times. This chain links TRBV5-5 with TRBJ1-6; TRBD1 matches 8 bases. The V gene end was trimmed by 4 bases and the J gene end by 6 bases; junction bases not matched to a gene: 9. There are 16 residues in the CDR3. CDR1 is SGHKS and CDR2 is YYEKEE in the germline V gene (reference sequence). The CDR3 coding sequence is TGTGCCAGCAGCCCATCGACAGGGGTAACTAATTCACCCCTCCACTTT. Protein product: CASSPSTGVTNSPLHF.